These T cell receptor beta chains were read from a single sample in a study of prognosis after radiotherapy for stage I lung cancer. TCRdb re-derived calls from the multiplex PCR reads in MiXCR, one entry per CDR3 protein. The sample has tens of thousands of distinct CDR3 sequences; around a third are singletons. The sample here was PBMCs, taken before or after stereotactic body radiation therapy (not recorded which). Source of these receptors: a donor over 45 with non-small cell lung cancer. Both conserved end residues are part of each CDR3. A D gene is named only where the DNA matches it firmly. The size field reads once, few or many counts, or a class when the clone is expanded.

CDR3nt: TGTGCCAGCAGTTCCATATGGCAGGGGGAGATCTACGAGCAGTACTTC
CDR3aa: CASSSIWQGEIYEQYF
abundance: many
d_gene: TRBD1
v_gene: TRBV28
j_gene: TRBJ2-7

CDR3nt: TGTGCCAGCAGCTTCAGTTTCGGACAGGGGAAAGAGACCCAGTACTTC
CDR3aa: CASSFSFGQGKETQYF
abundance: many
d_gene: TRBD1
v_gene: TRBV5-5
j_gene: TRBJ2-5

CDR3nt: TGCGCCAGCAGCTTGGAGGGCCGGGCGGATTTAGGCTCTGGCTACACCTTC
CDR3aa: CASSLEGRADLGSGYTF
abundance: many
d_gene: -
v_gene: TRBV5-1
j_gene: TRBJ1-2

CDR3nt: TGTGCCAGCAGTTCCGGGATGAAAGAGACCCAGTACTTC
CDR3aa: CASSSGMKETQYF
abundance: many
d_gene: -
v_gene: TRBV12-3/TRBV12-4
j_gene: TRBJ2-5

CDR3nt: TGTGCCAGCAGTTTCACGAAGATAGGCAATCAGCCCCAGCATTTT
CDR3aa: CASSFTKIGNQPQHF
abundance: many
d_gene: -
v_gene: TRBV28
j_gene: TRBJ1-5

CDR3nt: TGTGCCAGCAGTGCAGGGGAATACGACGAGCAGTACTTC
CDR3aa: CASSAGEYDEQYF
abundance: many
d_gene: -
v_gene: TRBV2
j_gene: TRBJ2-7

CDR3nt: TGTGCCAGCAGCTTAGCGACAGGGGGCACCGGGGAGCTGTTTTTT
CDR3aa: CASSLATGGTGELFF
abundance: many
d_gene: TRBD1
v_gene: TRBV7-2
j_gene: TRBJ2-2

CDR3nt: TGTGCCAGCAGCTTAGGGGGACTAGCGGGGGGCTACGAGCAGTACTTC
CDR3aa: CASSLGGLAGGYEQYF
abundance: many
d_gene: TRBD2
v_gene: TRBV11-2
j_gene: TRBJ2-7

CDR3nt: TGCGCCAGCAGCTTGGCCAGCGGGACAGAGACCCAGTACTTC
CDR3aa: CASSLASGTETQYF
abundance: many
d_gene: TRBD2
v_gene: TRBV5-1
j_gene: TRBJ2-5

CDR3nt: TGCAGTGCGCGGACCAGGGAGGGGTTCTACGAGCAGTACTTC
CDR3aa: CSARTREGFYEQYF
abundance: many
d_gene: TRBD2
v_gene: TRBV20-1
j_gene: TRBJ2-7

CDR3nt: TGCAGTGCCCCTGACAGGGGATACGAGCAGTACTTC
CDR3aa: CSAPDRGYEQYF
abundance: many
d_gene: TRBD1
v_gene: TRBV20-1
j_gene: TRBJ2-7

CDR3nt: TGTGCCATCAGCCGGGACAGGGGCGACAACAATGAGCAGTTCTTC
CDR3aa: CAISRDRGDNNEQFF
abundance: many
d_gene: TRBD1
v_gene: TRBV10-3
j_gene: TRBJ2-1